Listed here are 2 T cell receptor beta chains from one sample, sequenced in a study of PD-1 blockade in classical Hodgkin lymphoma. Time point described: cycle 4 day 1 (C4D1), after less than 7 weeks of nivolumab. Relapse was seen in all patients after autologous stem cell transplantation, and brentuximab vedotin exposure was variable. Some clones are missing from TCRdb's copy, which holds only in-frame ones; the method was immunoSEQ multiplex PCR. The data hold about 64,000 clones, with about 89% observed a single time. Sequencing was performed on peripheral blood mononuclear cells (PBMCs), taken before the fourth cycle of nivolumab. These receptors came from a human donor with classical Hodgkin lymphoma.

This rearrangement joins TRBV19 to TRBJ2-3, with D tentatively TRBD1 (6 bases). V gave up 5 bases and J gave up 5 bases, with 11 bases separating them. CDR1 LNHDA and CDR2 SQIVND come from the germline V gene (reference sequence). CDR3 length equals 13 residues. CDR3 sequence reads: CASSVGGGDTQYF. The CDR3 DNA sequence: TGTGCCAGTAGTGTAGGGGGTGGAGATACGCAGTATTTT.

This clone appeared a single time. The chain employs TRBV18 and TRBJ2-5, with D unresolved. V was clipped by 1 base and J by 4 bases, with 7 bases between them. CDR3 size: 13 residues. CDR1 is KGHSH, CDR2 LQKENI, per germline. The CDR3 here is CASSPRFRETQYF. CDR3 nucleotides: TGTGCCAGCTCACCACGATTTCGAGAGACCCAGTACTTC.